These 32 T cell receptor beta chains came from one sample sequenced in a study of cytomegalovirus exposure and HLA in healthy donors. The PCR employed 60 Vbeta primers together with 13 Jbeta primers. The repertoire was sequenced with immunoSEQ multiplex PCR; TCRdb's copy has only in-frame clones and lacks some. Of under 90,000 clones in the sample, approximately 71% were seen once. Sample: PBMCs. All receptors come from a man aged 40-50 years in good health and CMV-seronegative.

This clone came up many times. The rearrangement joins TRBV27 to TRBJ1-5; D is possibly TRBD1 (6 bases). CDR1 is MNHEY, CDR2 SMNVEV, per germline (reference sequence). The CDR3 totals 15 residues. V was cut by 4 bases and J by 13 bases, with 23 bases left in between. CDR3 protein: CASSSGQRGMRVQHF. The CDR3 DNA is TGTGCCAGCAGTTCTGGACAGAGAGGGATGCGTGTGCAGCATTTT.

This chain joins TRBV19 and TRBJ2-7; 8 bases are a match to TRBD2. Germline CDR1 is LNHDA and CDR2 is SQIVND (reference sequence). The CDR3 is 13 residues long. Trimming cost V 5 bases and J 5 bases; bases outside gene matches: 5. CDR3 nucleotides: TGTGCCAGTAGTTGGGGTAGCGGGGACGAGCAGTACTTC. Protein product: CASSWGSGDEQYF. The complete variable domain, with remaining parts taken from reference TRBV19 and TRBJ2-7, reads DGGITQSPKYLFRKEGQNVTLSCEQNLNHDAMYWYRQDPGQGLRLIYYSQIVNDFQKGDIAEGYSVSREKKESFPLTVTSAQKNPTAFYLCASSWGSGDEQYFGPGTRLTVT.

V gene TRBV4-2 combines with J gene TRBJ1-1; 9 bases are shared with TRBD1. V lost 3 bases and J lost 1; bases outside the gene matches: 3. The CDR3 extends over 15 amino acids. The germline V gene has CDR1 LGHNA and CDR2 YNFKEQ. CDR3 coding DNA: TGTGCCAGCAGCCACGAGGGACAGGGGAACACTGAAGCTTTCTTT. Translated: CASSHEGQGNTEAFF.

V and J are TRBV27 and TRBJ2-1; 9 bases are shared with TRBD1. This CDR3 spans 15 amino acids. CDR1 and CDR2 (germline): MNHEY, SMNVEV (reference sequence). Trimming took 6 bases from V and 3 from J; bases not matched to a gene: 6. DNA for the CDR3: TGTGCCAGCAGGGAGGACAGGGGATTCTACAATGAGCAGTTCTTC. It codes for CASREDRGFYNEQFF.

The V gene is TRBV11-2, the J gene TRBJ2-7; no definite D call. The V end was cut by 1 base, the J end by 5 bases, with 6 bases between. From germline, CDR1 is SGHAT and CDR2 FQNNGV. The CDR3 sequence is 12 residues long. The CDR3: CASSLAPDEQYF. CDR3 in DNA: TGTGCCAGCAGCTTAGCCCCAGACGAGCAGTACTTC.

The gene calls are TRBV30 and TRBJ2-4; possibly TRBD2 for D (6 bases). The CDR3 sequence is 16 residues long. Germline V CDR1 and CDR2: GTSNPN, SVGIG (reference sequence). V was pared by 1 base and J by 10 bases, with 23 bases between. The CDR3 is CAWSGGFGTQVWIQYF. DNA for the CDR3: TGTGCCTGGAGTGGGGGATTCGGGACTCAGGTCTGGATTCAGTACTTC.

The chain joins TRBV30 to TRBJ1-1; 9 bases agree with TRBD1. Trimming removed 1 base from V and 9 bases from J; junction bases left unmatched: 9. CDR3 length: 14 amino acids. Germline V gene lookup returns CDR1 GTSNPN and CDR2 SVGIG (reference sequence). CDR3 loop: CAWSATNTGGQAFF. In DNA form, the CDR3 reads TGTGCCTGGAGTGCGACAAATACAGGGGGCCAAGCTTTCTTT. The full variable domain, with the rest looked up from reference TRBV30 and TRBJ1-1, is SQTIHQWPATLVQPVGSPLSLECTVEGTSNPNLYWYRQAAGRGLQLLFYSVGIGQISSEVPQNLSASRPQDRQFILSSKKLLLSDSGFYLCAWSATNTGGQAFFGQGTRLTVV.

The genes are TRBV28 and TRBJ1-6; D unresolved. From germline, CDR1 is MDHEN and CDR2 SYDVKM. V gave up 3 bases and J gave up 7 bases, with 10 bases separating them. CDR3 length equals 14 residues. CDR3 in DNA: TGTGCCAGCAGTTTCGTGGAGGGAAATTCACCCCTCCACTTT. Translating gives CASSFVEGNSPLHF.

The chain carries TRBV9 and TRBJ1-1; D possibly corresponds to TRBD1 (5 bases). Germline V gene data show CDR1 as SGDLS and CDR2 as YYNGEE. V lost 0 bases, J lost 5 bases, and 8 bases lay in between. CDR3 length equals 13 residues. CDR3 protein: CASSVDQGTEAFF. As DNA, the CDR3 is TGTGCCAGCAGCGTAGACCAGGGTACTGAAGCTTTCTTT.

In this sample, this clone turned up once. V is TRBV6-1 and J is TRBJ1-2; perhaps TRBD1 as D (6 bases). Trimming removed 1 base from V and 6 bases from J, with 21 bases in between. The CDR3 totals 17 residues. CDR1 MNHNS and CDR2 SASEGT come from the germline V gene. The CDR3 protein is CASSEDGMGVAGDGYTF. The CDR3 nucleotides read TGTGCCAGCAGTGAAGACGGAATGGGGGTTGCAGGGGATGGCTACACCTTC.

The chain employs TRBV11-3 and TRBJ2-7, with no clear D. The CDR3 covers 13 residues. The germline gives CDR1 SGHNT, CDR2 YENEEA. Trimming removed 2 bases from V and 2 bases from J, with 7 bases in between. The CDR3 bases are TGTGCCAGCAGCTTACTCACGGCCTACGAGCAGTACTTC. It codes for CASSLLTAYEQYF.

This rearrangement joins TRBV27 to TRBJ1-2; no definite D call. Trimming removed 6 bases from V and 6 bases from J, with 11 bases in between. The CDR3 is 12 amino acids. Germline V gene data show CDR1 as MNHEY and CDR2 as SMNVEV (reference sequence). CDR3: CASRSFADGYTF. CDR3 DNA: TGTGCCAGCAGGTCCTTTGCAGATGGCTACACCTTC.

The chain uses TRBV5-6 and TRBJ1-2, with D perhaps matching TRBD1 (6 bases). The V and J ends lost 6 bases and 1 base respectively, with 13 bases between them. Germline V gene data show CDR1 as SGHDT and CDR2 as YYEEEE. The CDR3 has 14 residues. The CDR3 DNA follows: TGTGCCAGCAACGGACAGTTGAATAACTATGGCTACACCTTC. It encodes CASNGQLNNYGYTF.

The genes are TRBV2 and TRBJ2-1; 10 bases agree with TRBD2. The germline gives CDR1 SNHLY, CDR2 FYNNEI. CDR3 length equals 15 residues. V lost 6 bases, J lost 5 bases, and 7 bases stayed unmatched. The CDR3 here is CASRVLAGVNNEQFF. CDR3 DNA sequence: TGTGCCAGCAGGGTGCTAGCGGGGGTGAACAATGAGCAGTTCTTC.

This clone was seen a few times. The same CDR3 can be traced to other DNA sequences in this sample. The genes are TRBV9 and TRBJ2-2; 8 bases map to TRBD2. This CDR3 is 14 amino acids long. Per germline, CDR1 SGDLS and CDR2 YYNGEE. V shed 0 bases, J shed 5 bases, and the junction held 0 bases outside the gene matches. The CDR3 bases are TGTGCCAGCAGCGTAGGCGGGGGGACCGGGGAGCTGTTTTTT. It yields the protein CASSVGGGTGELFF.

This chain joins TRBV28 and TRBJ1-2; maybe TRBD1 (6 bases). The germline V gene encodes CDR1 MDHEN and CDR2 SYDVKM. Trimming removed 6 bases at V and 10 bases at J, with 12 bases between. This CDR3 region has 11 residues. CDR3 DNA sequence: TGTGCCAGCAGCCGTGGACAGACCTACACCTTC. Its protein is CASSRGQTYTF.

The V gene is TRBV4-1, the J gene TRBJ2-7; D might be TRBD2 (5 bases). Trimming took 8 bases from V and 1 from J, leaving 18 bases between them. The CDR3 is 15 residues long. Germline assignment: CDR1 MGHRA and CDR2 YSYEKL. The CDR3 nucleotides read TGCGCCAGCTCGGGTACCCATTTAGCGTCCTACGAGCAGTACTTC. Translated: CASSGTHLASYEQYF.

This clone occurred once. The chain combines TRBV10-3 with TRBJ2-7; D is unclear. CDR1 is ENHRY and CDR2 is SYGVKD in the germline V gene. Trimming took off 6 bases at V and 3 bases at J, with 12 bases between the two ends. The length of the CDR3 is 13 residues. As DNA, the CDR3 is TGTGCCATCAGGATCGACTTGCGCTACGAGCAGTACTTC. Protein: CAIRIDLRYEQYF.

The rearrangement links TRBV10-1 to TRBJ1-4; TRBD1 agrees at 7 bases. The junction had 1 base not matched to a gene; V was cut back by 5 bases and J by 1 base. This CDR3 is 14 amino acids long. The germline gives CDR1 WNHNN, CDR2 SYGVQD (reference sequence). CDR3 protein: CASSSGGTNEKLFF. In DNA form, the CDR3 reads TGCGCCAGCAGTTCAGGGGGAACTAATGAAAAACTGTTTTTT.

This clone occurred a few times. V gene TRBV6-5 combines with J gene TRBJ2-7; 10 nucleotides line up with TRBD1. Germline V CDR1 and CDR2: MNHEY, SVGAGI. With V trimmed by 4 bases and J by 4 bases, 7 bases remained unmatched. This CDR3 spans 15 amino acids. The CDR3 nucleotides are TGTGCCAGCAGTTCCAGGTGGGGACAGGGGTACGAGCAGTACTTC. Translating it yields CASSSRWGQGYEQYF.

The CDR3 DNA reads as TGTGCCAGCAGCCCTCGACAGGATTACTCCTACGAGCAGTACTTC. Its translation: CASSPRQDYSYEQYF. V is TRBV9 and J is TRBJ2-7, with D perhaps TRBD1 (6 bases). V was cut by 4 bases and J by 0 bases, with 14 bases left in between. The CDR3 has 15 amino acids. CDR1 and CDR2 from the germline V gene are SGDLS and YYNGEE.

The genes are TRBV5-1 and TRBJ2-6; 8 nucleotides line up with TRBD2. Per the germline V gene, CDR1 is SGHRS and CDR2 is YFSETQ. V lost 1 base to trimming and J lost 0 bases; unmatched junction nucleotides: 18. The CDR3 is made up of 22 amino acids. The CDR3 region is CASSLPGRGSGSSFSGANVLTF. CDR3 nucleotide sequence: TGCGCCAGCAGCTTGCCAGGCCGAGGAAGCGGGAGCTCGTTCTCTGGGGCCAACGTCCTGACTTTC. Complete variable domain (other parts from reference TRBV5-1 and TRBJ2-6): KAGVTQTPRYLIKTRGQQVTLSCSPISGHRSVSWYQQTPGQGLQFLFEYFSETQRNKGNFPGRFSGRQFSNSRSEMNVSTLELGDSALYLCASSLPGRGSGSSFSGANVLTFGAGSRLTVL.

CDR3 sequence: CAVKGVDSGANVLTF. In DNA, the CDR3 is TGTGCCGTAAAGGGAGTAGACTCTGGGGCCAACGTCCTGACTTTC. The V and J genes are TRBV27 and TRBJ2-6, with a tentative D call TRBD2 (5 bases). Germline V gives CDR1 MNHEY, CDR2 SMNVEV (reference sequence). There are 15 residues in the CDR3. Trimming shortened V by 11 bases and J by 0 bases, and 14 bases separated the two germline ends.

V and J are TRBV5-6 and TRBJ2-3; possibly TRBD1 for D (6 bases). The germline V gene encodes CDR1 SGHDT and CDR2 YYEEEE. The CDR3 runs 14 residues. Trimming removed 0 bases from V and 4 bases from J, with 9 bases in between. The CDR3 region is CASSLGGGADTQYF. The CDR3 nucleotides read TGTGCCAGCAGCTTGGGAGGGGGTGCAGATACGCAGTATTTT.

The CDR3 nucleotides read TGTGCCAGCAGTTACTCGAACAGGTGGAGCACTGAAGCTTTCTTT. Translating gives CASSYSNRWSTEAFF. The chain has TRBV6-5 and TRBJ1-1; tentative D call: TRBD1 (5 bases). Germline V gene data show CDR1 as MNHEY and CDR2 as SVGAGI. V shed 0 bases and J shed 4 bases, with 12 bases lying between them. There are 15 residues in the CDR3.

The J gene is TRBJ1-1, the V gene TRBV19; TRBD1 agrees at 11 bases. This CDR3 contains 15 residues. Per germline, CDR1 LNHDA and CDR2 SQIVND (reference sequence). J lost 3 bases, V lost 5 bases, and 5 bases had no gene match. CDR3 sequence: CASSPGTGGDTEAFF. Written as DNA, the CDR3 is TGTGCCAGTAGTCCGGGGACAGGGGGAGACACTGAAGCTTTCTTT. Variable domain in full (rest from reference TRBV19 and TRBJ1-1): DGGITQSPKYLFRKEGQNVTLSCEQNLNHDAMYWYRQDPGQGLRLIYYSQIVNDFQKGDIAEGYSVSREKKESFPLTVTSAQKNPTAFYLCASSPGTGGDTEAFFGQGTRLTVV.

The J gene is TRBJ1-1, the V gene TRBV27; D perhaps matches TRBD1 (6 bases). Germline V gene sequence: CDR1 MNHEY, CDR2 SMNVEV (reference sequence). The CDR3 consists of 15 residues. Between the trimmed V and J ends, which lost 8 bases and 4 bases, there was a span of 20 bases. CDR3 sequence: CASHNNNRVSTEAFF. In DNA, the CDR3 is TGTGCCAGCCACAACAACAACAGGGTCAGCACTGAAGCTTTCTTT.

The chain employs TRBV5-1 and TRBJ1-1; no definite D call. The germline V gene has CDR1 SGHRS and CDR2 YFSETQ. Between the trimmed V and J ends, which lost 0 bases and 0 bases, there was a span of 9 bases. This CDR3 spans 15 amino acids. CDR3 protein: CASSLVAGMNTEAFF. As DNA, the CDR3 is TGCGCCAGCAGCTTGGTGGCGGGGATGAACACTGAAGCTTTCTTT.

The V and J genes are TRBV5-4 and TRBJ2-7; 8 bases match TRBD1. This CDR3 contains 15 residues. J gave up 1 base and V 3 bases, and 6 bases lay outside the gene matches. Germline CDR1 reads SGHNT; CDR2 reads YYREEE (reference sequence). The CDR3 sequence: CASSSQGAASYEQYF. The CDR3 DNA reads TGTGCCAGCAGCTCTCAGGGGGCCGCATCCTACGAGCAGTACTTC.

The rearrangement joins TRBV28 to TRBJ1-1; D not certain. The germline CDR1 and CDR2 sequences are MDHEN and SYDVKM. CDR3 length: 13 residues. The V end was cut by 5 bases, the J end by 0 bases, with 7 bases between. The CDR3 loop reads CASSHRVNTEAFF. The CDR3, as DNA: TGTGCCAGCAGTCATAGAGTGAACACTGAAGCTTTCTTT. Variable domain in full (rest from reference TRBV28 and TRBJ1-1): DVKVTQSSRYLVKRTGEKVFLECVQDMDHENMFWYRQDPGLGLRLIYFSYDVKMKEKGDIPEGYSVSREKKERFSLILESASTNQTSMYLCASSHRVNTEAFFGQGTRLTVV.

This clone showed up just a few times. The chain links TRBV18 to TRBJ2-6; D unclear. The V end was cut by 2 bases, the J end by 2 bases, with 7 bases between. CDR1 and CDR2 from the germline V gene are KGHSH and LQKENI. The CDR3 has 15 amino acids. The CDR3 bases are TGTGCCAGCTCACCAACCGCGCCTGGGGCCAACGTCCTGACTTTC. Its protein product is CASSPTAPGANVLTF.

This clone was counted a single time. Here the CDR3 DNA reads TGTGCCAGCAGTTTGGGGGCCAGGCACGACGAGCAGTACTTC. This codes for CASSLGARHDEQYF. This chain connects TRBV27 to TRBJ2-7; D perhaps matches TRBD1 (6 bases). Trimming shortened V by 3 bases and J by 5 bases, and 14 bases separated the two germline ends. The germline gives CDR1 MNHEY, CDR2 SMNVEV (reference sequence). This CDR3 has 14 amino acids.